A selection of T cell receptor beta chains follows, all from one sample in a study of metastatic and nonmetastatic thyroid tumors. MiXCR was used by TCRdb to re-call the PCR reads. The sample contains around 4,200 clones, roughly 35% of which appear only once. Sequencing was performed on adjacent normal tissue. These receptors came from a male donor with papillary thyroid cancer or a benign thyroid nodule (not recorded which). Some clones in this sample may be carry-over from other donors' samples. Both conserved end residues are part of each CDR3. A D gene is named only where the DNA matches it firmly. Clone size, where shown, is once, few, many, or a class for clones that have expanded.

length	V	J	size	D	CDR3	DNA
14	TRBV12-3/TRBV12-4	TRBJ2-2	few	.	CASHQSSNTGELFF	TGTGCCAGCCATCAGTCTTCGAACACCGGGGAGCTGTTTTTT
17	TRBV4-1	TRBJ2-7	.	TRBD1	CASSQDPGQGASYEQYF	TGCGCCAGCAGCCAAGATCCGGGACAGGGGGCGTCCTACGAGCAGTACTTC
17	TRBV7-8	TRBJ1-6	few	TRBD1	CASSLAGTGSYNSPLHF	TGTGCCAGCAGCTTAGCCGGGACAGGGTCCTATAATTCACCCCTCCACTTT
13	TRBV27	TRBJ1-4	large	TRBD1	CASSRTGAGGMFF	TGTGCCAGCAGTCGGACAGGGGCGGGTGGGATGTTTTTT
15	TRBV11-2	TRBJ1-2	.	.	CASSLQSSGGYGYTF	TGTGCCAGCAGCTTACAATCATCGGGGGGCTATGGCTACACCTTC
14	TRBV19	TRBJ2-1	medium-sized	.	CASSINAQGGEQFF	TGTGCCAGTAGTATTAACGCTCAGGGAGGTGAGCAGTTCTTC
12	TRBV27	TRBJ2-1	few	TRBD1	CASSTRQGQQFF	TGTGCCAGCAGTACCAGACAGGGTCAGCAGTTCTTC
13	TRBV12-3/TRBV12-4	TRBJ1-6	few	TRBD1	CASTLTGNSPLHF	TGTGCCAGCACCCTGACAGGGAATTCGCCCCTCCACTTT
17	TRBV20-1	TRBJ2-7	.	.	CSASCRGEGQSSYEQYF	TGCAGTGCTAGTTGTAGGGGCGAGGGACAAAGCTCCTACGAGCAGTACTTC
11	TRBV6-1	TRBJ2-7	.	.	CASSEIDEQYF	TGTGCCAGCAGTGAGATAGACGAGCAGTACTTC
14	TRBV5-1	TRBJ1-3	.	.	CASSLDGQSYTIYF	TGCGCCAGCAGCTTGGACGGTCAGAGCTACACCATATATTTT
13	TRBV2	TRBJ1-3	few	.	CASVSRVGNTIYF	TGTGCCAGCGTCTCGAGGGTCGGAAACACCATATATTTT
13	TRBV5-5	TRBJ1-6	.	.	CASSLDRFSPLHF	TGTGCCAGCAGCTTGGACAGATTTTCACCCCTCCACTTT
15	TRBV6-2/TRBV6-3	TRBJ2-7	.	TRBD2	CASSYKGLVPYEQYF	TGTGCCAGCAGTTACAAAGGACTAGTACCCTACGAGCAGTACTTC
12	TRBV3-1	TRBJ1-2	.	.	CASRGWGVRLTF	TGTGCCAGCAGAGGATGGGGGGTGCGGCTCACCTTC
15	TRBV28	TRBJ2-1	.	TRBD1	CASSLQGPSYNEQFF	TGTGCCAGCAGCTTACAGGGGCCCTCCTACAATGAGCAGTTCTTC
14	TRBV7-2	TRBJ2-7	.	.	CASSSNREAYKQYF	TGTGCCAGCAGCTCAAACAGGGAAGCCTACAAGCAGTACTTC
16	TRBV4-2	TRBJ2-1	.	TRBD2	CASSQSGSGGDNEQFF	TGTGCCAGCAGCCAAAGTGGAAGCGGGGGAGACAATGAGCAGTTCTTC
15	TRBV28	TRBJ2-5	few	.	CASSARAISQETQYF	TGTGCCAGCAGTGCCAGGGCTATTAGCCAAGAGACCCAGTACTTC